This TCR beta chain was recorded in a study of brain T cells in children with intractable seizures. Here immunoSEQ multiplex PCR was the method, and the copy in TCRdb shows in-frame clones only, minus some. The table lists about 80,000 clones, around nine tenths of them singletons, with roughly a quarter in the top ten. CDR3 length: 15 residues. Germline V gene lookup returns CDR1 KGHDR and CDR2 SFDVKD. V lost 2 bases to trimming and J lost 9 bases; unmatched junction nucleotides: 6. The J gene is TRBJ2-1, the V gene TRBV24-1; TRBD2 agrees at 10 bases. This receptor was taken from a girl aged 2 to 9 with Rasmussen encephalitis and intractable seizures. The specimen comprised peripheral blood, sampled at surgery. The CDR3 nucleotides are TGTGCCACCAGTGATTGGGCTAGCGGGAGAAGTGAGCAGTTCTTC. Amino acid sequence: CATSDWASGRSEQFF.